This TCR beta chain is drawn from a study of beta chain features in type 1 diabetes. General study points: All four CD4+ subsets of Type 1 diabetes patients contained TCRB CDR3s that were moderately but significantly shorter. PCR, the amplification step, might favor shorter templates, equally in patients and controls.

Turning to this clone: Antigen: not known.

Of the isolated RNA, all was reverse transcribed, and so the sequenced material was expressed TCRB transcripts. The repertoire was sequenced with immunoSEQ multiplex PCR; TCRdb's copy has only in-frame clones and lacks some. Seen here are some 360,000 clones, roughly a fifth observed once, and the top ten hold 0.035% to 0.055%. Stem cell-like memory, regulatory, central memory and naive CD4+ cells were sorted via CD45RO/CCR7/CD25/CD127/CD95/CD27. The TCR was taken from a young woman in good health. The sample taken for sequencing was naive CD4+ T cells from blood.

CDR3 region: CASSARQAPSGANVLTF. CDR3 in DNA: TGTGCCAGCAGCGCCAGACAGGCACCCTCTGGGGCCAACGTCCTGACTTTC. V is TRBV9 and J is TRBJ2-6; a possible D gene is TRBD1 (6 bases). The V gene lost 3 bases and the J gene lost 0 bases, with 13 bases spanning the gap. This CDR3 is 17 amino acids long. Germline CDR1 and CDR2: SGDLS and YYNGEE. The variable domain in full, with the rest retrieved from reference TRBV9 and TRBJ2-6, is DSGVTQTPKHLITATGQRVTLRCSPRSGDLSVYWYQQSLDQGLQFLIQYYNGEERAKGNILERFSAQQFPDLHSELNLSSLELGDSALYFCASSARQAPSGANVLTFGAGSRLTVL.